This TCR beta chain came from a study of shared clonotypes between healthy human individuals. Across the whole study: For every donor, three CD4 naive, three CD4 memory, two CD8 naive and one CD8 memory plates were used.

Subsets obtained from CD4+ cells comprised CD45RA+ naive and CD45RA-negative memory cells. This clone was seen a handful of times. The antigen remains undetermined. The data were produced by immunoSEQ multiplex PCR, yet TCRdb's version contains in-frame clones alone and is incomplete. The repertoire holds 950,000 to 1,100,000 clones, about 80% seen once, with 1.4% to 1.5% in the top ten. The V and J ends lost 4 bases and 9 bases respectively, with 13 bases between them. CDR1 is SGHRS and CDR2 is YFSETQ in the germline V gene. This CDR3 region has 12 residues. Study results and limitations: Larger estimated richness was generally seen in naive subsets than in memory subsets. Sampling covered nothing but blood. Tissue TCR repertoires likely differ from those found in blood.

The rearrangement joins TRBV5-1 to TRBJ1-2, with D possibly being TRBD1 (5 bases). The TCR was taken from a man in his late teens or twenties in good health. The specimen was memory CD4+ T cells sorted from blood. Subset meaning: CD45RA-negative fraction. CDR3 protein: CASSPTPDSYTF. CDR3 DNA sequence: TGCGCCAGCAGCCCTACCCCGGACAGCTACACCTTC.